These 14 T cell receptor beta chains originate from one sample sequenced in a study of T cells in Graves' hyperthyroidism and ophthalmopathy (dated by TCRdb to 2018 to 2020). Library preparation was by multiplex PCR. Sequencing used an Illumina HiSeq 2000. The TCR beta CDR3 regions were amplified from the RNA transcripts. A first-round RT-PCR of the TCR CDR3 used the HTBI primer set with the Qiagen OneStep RT-PCR kit. The public sequencing data were trimmed at Q25 with fastp and processed into clonotypes with MiXCR by TCRdb, which kept only in-frame beta chains. Rows with one shared CDR3 protein collapse into an entry with the most common genes and DNA. The sample table contains some 500,000 distinct CDR3 sequences; only one count was recorded for around an eighth of them. The ten largest make up about a sixth of the sample. Material for sequencing was blood. These receptors all come from a woman in her late teens or twenties with Graves' hyperthyroidism.

This clonotype occurred a few times. This sequence joins TRBV4-1 and TRBJ2-7; D might be TRBD2 (5 bases). This CDR3 comprises 15 residues. V dropped 0 bases and J dropped 3 bases, with 12 bases sitting between them. Germline assignment: CDR1 MGHRA and CDR2 YSYEKL. CDR3 bases: TGCGCCAGCAGCCAAGACCCACTAGGGAGCTACGAGCAGTACGTC. It specifies CASSQDPLGSYEQYV.

This clonotype showed up many times. The V gene is TRBV6-1, the J gene TRBJ2-3, with 9 positions matching TRBD1. Per germline, CDR1 MNHNS and CDR2 SASEGT. The CDR3 consists of 14 residues. J was trimmed by 5 bases and V by 10 bases; bases with no gene match: 10. The CDR3 region is CAIPGLGQGDTQYF. CDR3 nucleotides: TGTGCCATCCCAGGATTGGGACAGGGAGATACGCAGTATTTT.

This clonotype appeared a few times. The chain employs TRBV6-4 and TRBJ2-2; TRBD2 matches at 9 bases. The CDR3 loop spans 13 amino acids. The germline V gene has CDR1 MRHNA and CDR2 SNTAGT. V was clipped by 4 bases and J by 6 bases; unmatched bases: 0. The CDR3 DNA reads as TGTGCCAGCAGTGGGACTAGCGCCGGGGAGCTGTTTTTT. It translates to CASSGTSAGELFF.

In this sample, this clonotype turned up once. Just one base apart from a much larger clone, this may be a read error. The J gene is TRBJ1-4, the V gene TRBV6-1; D remains ambiguous. CDR3 length: 16 residues. Germline V gene lookup returns CDR1 MNHNS and CDR2 SASEGT. In DNA, the CDR3 is TGTGCCAGCAGTGAAGCGCTGGGGTTCGTAATGGAAAGACTGTTTTTT. Protein product: CASSEALGFVMERLFF.

This clonotype showed up just a few times. One end of the junction is discordant with germline, which a read error may explain. This chain links TRBV19 with TRBJ1-4, with no clear D. This CDR3 comprises 15 residues. CDR1 is LNHDA, CDR2 SQIVND, per germline (reference sequence). The CDR3 sequence: CASSIGGMGNEELFF. Here the CDR3 DNA reads TGTGCCAGTAGTATCGGAGGGATGGGTAATGAAGAACTGTTTTTT.

This clonotype was counted between two and nine times. The chain joins TRBV5-1 to TRBJ1-1; 9 bases align to TRBD1. Germline CDR1 SGHRS, CDR2 YFSETQ. The CDR3 totals 21 residues. Losses at the gene ends were 0 bases for V and 0 bases for J; bases not matched to a gene: 18. CDR3 loop: CASSLANYGIGTGPLNTEAFF. CDR3 DNA: TGCGCCAGCAGCTTGGCCAATTACGGAATCGGGACAGGGCCCCTGAACACTGAAGCTTTCTTT.

In this sample, this clonotype turned up many times. The chain joins TRBV11-2 to TRBJ2-7; TRBD2 might be the D (5 bases). CDR1 is SGHAT, CDR2 FQNNGV, per germline. The CDR3 contains 12 residues. With 1 base removed from V and 7 bases from J, the gap between germline ends came to 8 bases. The CDR3 DNA follows: TGTGCCAGCAGCTTAGCCCTAGCTGAGCAGTACTTC. Protein product: CASSLALAEQYF.

The chain recombines TRBV6-5 with TRBJ1-1, with a tentative D call TRBD1 (5 bases). CDR3 size: 16 residues. Trimming shortened V by 4 bases and J by 1 base, and 16 bases separated the two germline ends. CDR1 is MNHEY, CDR2 SVGAGI, per germline. The CDR3 nucleotides read TGTGCCAGCAGTTTTGAGTTCGGGGGAACGAACACTGAAGCTTTCTTT. Translation gives CASSFEFGGTNTEAFF.

The chain uses TRBV2 and TRBJ1-2; D not resolved. Germline CDR1 reads SNHLY; CDR2 reads FYNNEI. The V gene lost 1 base and the J gene lost 7 bases, with 4 bases spanning the gap. The CDR3 consists of 11 residues. The CDR3: CASSEVRGYTF. DNA for the CDR3: TGTGCCAGCAGTGAAGTGCGTGGCTACACCTTC.

This clonotype was detected ten times or more. V gene TRBV12-3 or TRBV12-4 combines with J gene TRBJ1-1; no firm D call. Trimming stripped 6 bases from V and 3 bases from J, with 8 bases between. This CDR3 comprises 12 residues. The DNA of the CDR3 is TGTGCCAGCAGGCGACTACACACTGAAGCTTTCTTT. Translation: CASRRLHTEAFF.

The CDR3 reads CASIPHGNPPNEQYF. The CDR3, as DNA: TGTGCCAGCATCCCCCACGGTAACCCTCCTAACGAGCAGTACTTC. The chain is built from TRBV7-9 and TRBJ2-7; D gene uncertain. The V and J ends lost 7 bases and 5 bases respectively, with 21 bases between them. This CDR3 region has 15 residues. Looked up from germline, CDR1 is SEHNR and CDR2 is FQNEAQ (reference sequence).

This clonotype was detected many times. The genes are TRBV19 and TRBJ1-1; D not certain. Germline V gives CDR1 LNHDA, CDR2 SQIVND (reference sequence). The CDR3 runs 13 residues. V was pared by 7 bases and J by 1 base, with 10 bases between. The CDR3 sequence: CASILTPNTEAFF. Here the CDR3 DNA reads TGTGCCAGTATTTTGACCCCGAACACTGAAGCTTTCTTT.

This clonotype was recorded at least ten times. This rearrangement joins TRBV20-1 to TRBJ2-7; 9 bases fit TRBD2. CDR3 length: 13 amino acids. Germline CDR1 DFQATT, CDR2 SNEGSKA (reference sequence). After removal of 5 bases from V and 6 bases from J, the junction contained 8 bases not matched to a gene. This CDR3 reads CSAFSGSRAEQYF. In DNA form, the CDR3 reads TGCAGTGCTTTTAGCGGGAGTCGCGCCGAGCAGTACTTC.

Many counts were recorded for this clonotype. The chain joins TRBV12-3 or TRBV12-4 to TRBJ2-5, with 11 bases matching TRBD1. CDR3 size: 16 residues. V shed 2 bases, J shed 1 base, and the junction held 3 bases outside the gene matches. The CDR3 nucleotides read TGTGCCAGCAGTTTACAGGACAGGGGGCTCCAAGAGACCCAGTACTTC. Translated, it gives CASSLQDRGLQETQYF.